Below are 18 T cell receptor beta chains sequenced from a single sample in a study of cytomegalovirus exposure and HLA in healthy donors. Assay used: immunoSEQ multiplex PCR; TCRdb lists only in-frame clones, some missing. Found here are about 300,000 clones, more than 75% of them singletons; the top ten hold approximately 0.95%. The specimen sequenced was PBMCs. These receptors all come from a woman aged 18-29 years in good health and CMV-seronegative.

This rearrangement joins TRBV2 to TRBJ1-1; TRBD1 might be the D (5 bases). The CDR3 loop spans 13 amino acids. Germline CDR1 reads SNHLY; CDR2 reads FYNNEI. V lost 4 bases, J lost 5 bases, and 11 bases lay in between. As DNA, the CDR3 is TGTGCCAGCAGTGCTCGGGGGGGGACTGAAGCTTTCTTT. It yields the protein CASSARGGTEAFF.

The V gene is TRBV28, the J gene TRBJ1-2; 7 bases agree with TRBD1. Germline V CDR1 and CDR2: MDHEN, SYDVKM. The CDR3 has 14 amino acids. Trimming at V came to 0 bases and at J to 4 bases, leaving 2 bases not matched to a gene. This chain's CDR3 is CASSLWDRPYGYTF. The CDR3 DNA is TGTGCCAGCAGTTTATGGGACAGGCCCTATGGCTACACCTTC.

The chain links TRBV29-1 to TRBJ1-2; 8 bases agree with TRBD1. The CDR3 length is 14 residues. Germline CDR1 and CDR2: SQVTM and ANQGSEA. The V and J ends lost 3 bases and 7 bases, in that order; junction bases with no gene match: 10. CDR3 loop: CSVDSRTGIFGYTF. The CDR3 bases are TGCAGCGTTGACTCCAGGACAGGGATCTTTGGCTACACCTTC. Combining the CDR3 with reference TRBV29-1 and TRBJ1-2 gives the whole variable domain SAVISQKPSRDICQRGTSLTIQCQVDSQVTMMFWYRQQPGQSLTLIATANQGSEATYESGFVIDKFPISRPNLTFSTLTVSNMSPEDSSIYLCSVDSRTGIFGYTFGSGTRLTVV.

The chain links TRBV28 to TRBJ1-2; TRBD1 matches 9 bases. V was pared by 2 bases and J by 4 bases, with 8 bases of the junction left unmatched. This CDR3 is built from 16 residues. Germline V CDR1 and CDR2: MDHEN, SYDVKM. This CDR3 reads CASSLPPGQGGYGYTF. The DNA of the CDR3 is TGTGCCAGCAGTTTACCACCGGGACAGGGAGGCTATGGCTACACCTTC.

This clone turned up a few times. This chain uses TRBV11-3 with TRBJ2-7; D call uncertain. V lost 5 bases to trimming and J lost 0 bases, with 5 bases between them. The germline CDR1 and CDR2 sequences are SGHNT and YENEEA. The CDR3 runs 12 residues. For the CDR3, the DNA is TGTGCCAGCAGCCTCCCCTCCTACGAGCAGTACTTC. Amino acid sequence: CASSLPSYEQYF.

The V and J genes are TRBV28 and TRBJ1-2; no reliable D call. The V gene's germline CDR1 is MDHEN and CDR2 SYDVKM. With 4 bases removed from V and 0 bases from J, the gap between germline ends came to 9 bases. This CDR3 has 14 amino acids. In nucleotides, the CDR3 is TGTGCCAGCAGTTATCCGGGAGCTAACTATGGCTACACCTTC. Protein sequence: CASSYPGANYGYTF.

The chain combines TRBV4-1 with TRBJ2-5; 9 bases fit TRBD2. The CDR3 spans 17 residues. The J segment lost 5 bases and the V segment lost 1 base, leaving 11 bases of the junction unmatched. The V gene's germline CDR1 is MGHRA and CDR2 YSYEKL. This CDR3 reads CASSQGWLAGRTETQYF. CDR3 in DNA: TGCGCCAGCAGCCAAGGCTGGCTAGCGGGAAGAACGGAGACCCAGTACTTC.

V and J are TRBV4-1 and TRBJ1-2, with 7 bases aligning to TRBD1. The V and J ends lost 4 bases and 8 bases, in that order; junction bases with no gene match: 10. In germline, CDR1 is MGHRA, CDR2 YSYEKL. The CDR3 length is 14 residues. The DNA of the CDR3 is TGCGCCAGCAGCCCCGGGACAGACCGTGGCGGCTACACCTTC. This translates into CASSPGTDRGGYTF.

A single count supports this clone. The chain joins TRBV29-1 to TRBJ2-2, with 7 bases fitting TRBD1. The V and J ends lost 7 bases and 6 bases, in that order; junction bases with no gene match: 8. The CDR3 loop spans 13 amino acids. The germline V gene encodes CDR1 SQVTM and CDR2 ANQGSEA. The CDR3 coding sequence is TGCAGCGGAAGACAGGGAAGGGCCGGGGAGCTGTTTTTT. Protein: CSGRQGRAGELFF.

The genes are TRBV28 and TRBJ1-2; TRBD1 matches at 7 bases. The germline gives CDR1 MDHEN, CDR2 SYDVKM. This CDR3 region has 17 residues. With V trimmed by 1 base and J by 4 bases, 12 bases remained unmatched. CDR3 coding DNA: TGTGCCAGCAGTTTATCGGGGGCAGGGGGTCGGTCCTATGGCTACACCTTC. Residues: CASSLSGAGGRSYGYTF.

The V gene is TRBV9, the J gene TRBJ2-7; possible D gene TRBD2, 5 bases. This CDR3 comprises 16 residues. Deletions cut 0 bases from V and 0 bases from J, with 13 bases between. Germline V gives CDR1 SGDLS, CDR2 YYNGEE. This CDR3 is CASSVGTFPSSYEQYF. CDR3 nucleotide sequence: TGTGCCAGCAGCGTAGGGACTTTCCCAAGCTCCTACGAGCAGTACTTC.

The J gene is TRBJ2-3, the V gene TRBV28; 13 positions agree with TRBD2. The V segment lost 4 bases and the J segment 4 bases; nucleotides outside the gene matches: 8. The CDR3 is 17 amino acids. Germline CDR1 MDHEN, CDR2 SYDVKM. CDR3 bases: TGTGCCAGCAGTTCCTACGGACTAGCGGGGGATCCAGATACGCAGTATTTT. Protein: CASSSYGLAGDPDTQYF.

The V and J genes are TRBV15 and TRBJ2-2, with 9 nucleotides matching TRBD1. CDR3 length equals 16 residues. With V trimmed by 6 bases and J by 4 bases, 9 bases remained unmatched. Germline V gene lookup returns CDR1 LNHNV and CDR2 YYDKDF (reference sequence). DNA for the CDR3: TGTGCCACCAGAGAAGGGACAGGGTTGGTCACCGGGGAGCTGTTTTTT. Protein: CATREGTGLVTGELFF.

This rearrangement joins TRBV5-6 to TRBJ2-1, with TRBD1 as a possible D gene (6 bases). This CDR3 has 16 amino acids. CDR1 and CDR2 (germline): SGHDT, YYEEEE. V was shortened by 6 bases and J by 3 bases, with 19 bases between the two germline ends. The CDR3 DNA reads TGTGCCAGCATTATTTCCACCGGGACAATCTACAATGAGCAGTTCTTC. This sequence encodes CASIISTGTIYNEQFF.

The chain has TRBV18 and TRBJ1-1; TRBD1 aligns across 7 bases. Germline V lookup: CDR1 KGHSH, CDR2 LQKENI. With V trimmed by 3 bases and J by 4 bases, 5 bases remained unmatched. The CDR3 is 14 amino acids. The CDR3 region has the DNA TGTGCCAGCTCACCCAAACAGGGGAGCACTGAAGCTTTCTTT. It yields the protein CASSPKQGSTEAFF. Complete variable domain (other parts from reference TRBV18 and TRBJ1-1): NAGVMQNPRHLVRRRGQEARLRCSPMKGHSHVYWYRQLPEEGLKFMVYLQKENIIDESGMPKERFSAEFPKEGPSILRIQQVVRGDSAAYFCASSPKQGSTEAFFGQGTRLTVV.

V and J are TRBV9 and TRBJ2-3, with D perhaps matching TRBD1 (6 bases). Germline CDR1 SGDLS, CDR2 YYNGEE. The ends were cut back, 0 bases at V and 4 bases at J, with 12 bases in the middle. The CDR3 runs 15 residues. CDR3 coding DNA: TGTGCCAGCAGCGTAGATCTGCAGGGGCCAGATACGCAGTATTTT. Protein sequence: CASSVDLQGPDTQYF.

The J gene is TRBJ1-4, the V gene TRBV4-1, with 7 bases identical to TRBD1. The CDR3 covers 15 residues. Germline values: CDR1 MGHRA, CDR2 YSYEKL. V shed 3 bases and J 6 bases; nucleotides not matched to a gene: 7. The CDR3 sequence is CASSQADRVDEKLFF. CDR3 sequence (DNA): TGCGCCAGCAGCCAGGCAGACAGGGTAGATGAAAAACTGTTTTTT.

The rearrangement links TRBV11-2 to TRBJ2-7; 8 nucleotides align to TRBD2. Germline-derived CDR1 and CDR2 are SGHAT and FQNNGV. This CDR3 has 16 residues. V was clipped by 1 base and J by 3 bases; unmatched bases: 8. Here the CDR3 reads CASSLAERESGYEQYF. CDR3 nucleotides: TGTGCCAGCAGCTTAGCTGAGCGGGAGAGTGGCTACGAGCAGTACTTC.